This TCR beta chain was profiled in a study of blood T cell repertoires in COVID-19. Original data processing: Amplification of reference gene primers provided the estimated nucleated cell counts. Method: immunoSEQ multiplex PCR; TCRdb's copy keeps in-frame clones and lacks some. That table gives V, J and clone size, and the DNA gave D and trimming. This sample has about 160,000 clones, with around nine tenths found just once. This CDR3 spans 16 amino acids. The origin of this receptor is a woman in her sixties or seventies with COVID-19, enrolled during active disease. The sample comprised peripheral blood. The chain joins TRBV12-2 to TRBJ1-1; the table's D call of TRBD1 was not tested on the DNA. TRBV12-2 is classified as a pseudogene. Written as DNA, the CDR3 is TGTGCAAGTCGCTTGGACAGGGCGGTGGGTGACACTGAAGCTTTCTTT. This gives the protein CASRLDRAVGDTEAFF.